Shown below are 14 T cell receptor beta chains from a single sample sequenced in a study of blood T cells in healthy people across ages. Then a second PCR, running roughly 7 to 11 cycles, was carried out with a sample-barcoded 5' primer and a J-beta primer mix. One entry per CDR3 protein results from TCRdb running MiXCR on the 5' RACE reads. This table holds hundreds of thousands of distinct CDR3 sequences, about 59% found once. The source material was blood. These receptors were taken from a man under 40 in good health.

This clonotype has a single count. The chain uses TRBV6-1 and TRBJ2-7; D might be TRBD1 (5 bases). The germline V gene encodes CDR1 MNHNS and CDR2 SASEGT. There are 13 residues in the CDR3. Trimming pared 5 bases from V and 12 bases from J, leaving 20 bases between. The CDR3 region has the DNA TGTGCCAGCAGTCCGAAAGTTATAGGGGCTCGGTACTTC. This sequence encodes CASSPKVIGARYF.

The V gene is TRBV5-1, the J gene TRBJ1-1; D is unclear. The germline V and J ends were trimmed by 4 bases and 1 base, with 11 bases remaining between them. The CDR3 covers 14 residues. The germline CDR1 and CDR2 sequences are SGHRS and YFSETQ. CDR3 residues: CASSTTQSNTEAFF. The CDR3 nucleotides are TGCGCCAGCAGCACTACACAATCGAACACTGAAGCTTTCTTT.

The chain links TRBV7-9 to TRBJ2-1; TRBD1 might be the D (5 bases). The germline gives CDR1 SEHNR, CDR2 FQNEAQ (reference sequence). Trimming pared 5 bases from V and 5 bases from J, leaving 19 bases between. The CDR3 has 16 residues. The CDR3 DNA reads as TGTGCCAGCAGCCCTCCCCCCCCGGACAACGACAATGAGCAGTTCTTC. This encodes CASSPPPPDNDNEQFF.

A word on this clonotype: The germline gene is not matched at one end of the junction; a read error may be the cause. The V gene is TRBV27, the J gene TRBJ2-7; D gene uncertain. This CDR3 comprises 15 residues. CDR1 is MNHEY, CDR2 SMNVEV, per germline (reference sequence). The CDR3 region is CASSLLSPPTHEQYF. DNA of the CDR3: TGTGCCAGCAGTTTACTGTCGCCGCCGACGCACGAGCAGTACTTT.

This clonotype came up a few times. The chain carries TRBV6-5 and TRBJ2-7, with D possibly being TRBD1 (6 bases). Per germline, CDR1 MNHEY and CDR2 SVGAGI. This CDR3 is 14 amino acids long. Trimming took off 1 base at V and 7 bases at J, with 14 bases between the two ends. The CDR3 DNA reads TGTGCCAGCAGTTACTTGGGGGCTCTGGGGGAGCAGTACTTC. Its protein is CASSYLGALGEQYF.

This sequence joins TRBV7-9 and TRBJ1-1; TRBD1 matches 7 bases. V gave up 7 bases and J gave up 11 bases; unmatched junction bases: 13. Germline V lookup: CDR1 SEHNR, CDR2 FQNEAQ (reference sequence). CDR3 length equals 13 residues. The chain's CDR3 is CASIQGGGRGAFF. CDR3 sequence (DNA): TGTGCCAGCATCCAGGGGGGGGGAAGGGGGGCTTTCTTT.

This clonotype appeared a few times. The gene calls are TRBV10-3 and TRBJ2-1, with D possibly TRBD1 on 6 matching bases. The CDR3 is made up of 14 amino acids. Germline V gene data show CDR1 as ENHRY and CDR2 as SYGVKD. V lost 4 bases and J lost 5, with 12 bases in between. In nucleotides, the CDR3 is TGTGCCATCAGTGCTCAGGGGTCTAACAATGAGCAGTTCTTC. This sequence encodes CAISAQGSNNEQFF.

The chain's CDR3 is CATSRAAAETQYF. In nucleotides, the CDR3 is TGTGCCACCAGCAGAGCTGCGGCGGAGACCCAGTACTTC. The rearrangement joins TRBV15 to TRBJ2-5; D is unclear. V was pared by 1 base and J by 5 bases, with 8 bases between. The germline V gene has CDR1 LNHNV and CDR2 YYDKDF (reference sequence). CDR3 length: 13 residues.

The CDR3, as DNA: TGTGCCAGCAGCCCATCCGGGACGCCGACCTACGAGCAGTACTTC. Amino acid sequence: CASSPSGTPTYEQYF. This sequence joins TRBV9 and TRBJ2-7; the D gene could be TRBD1 or TRBD2 (5 bases each). Trimming cost V 4 bases and J 2 bases, with 16 bases left between them. The germline V gene has CDR1 SGDLS and CDR2 YYNGEE. This CDR3 region has 15 residues.

This chain joins TRBV5-6 and TRBJ2-1; D remains unclear. The ends were cut back, 2 bases at V and 9 bases at J, with 9 bases in the middle. The CDR3 covers 12 residues. Germline CDR1 SGHDT, CDR2 YYEEEE. CDR3 amino acids: CASSFFVREQFF. The CDR3 DNA reads TGTGCCAGCAGCTTTTTCGTGCGTGAGCAGTTCTTC.

The rearrangement joins TRBV11-2 to TRBJ2-3; TRBD2 matches 12 bases. Germline trimming cut 3 bases from V and 6 bases from J; bases unmatched to any gene: 4. Germline CDR1 is SGHAT and CDR2 is FQNNGV. There are 15 residues in the CDR3. The CDR3 DNA sequence: TGTGCCAGCAGCTTTGTTGGGACTAGCGGGGATACGCAGTATTTT. Translating gives CASSFVGTSGDTQYF.

The J gene is TRBJ2-3, the V gene TRBV7-6; 7 bases line up with TRBD2. CDR1 SGHVS and CDR2 FNYEAQ come from the germline V gene. Losses at the gene ends were 5 bases for V and 0 bases for J; bases not matched to a gene: 8. The CDR3 runs 16 residues. CDR3 nucleotides: TGTGCCAGCAGCCTCAGGGAGGGGCCCAGCACAGATACGCAGTATTTT. This sequence encodes CASSLREGPSTDTQYF.

This clonotype was picked up a small number of times. The V call is TRBV7-9, the J call TRBJ2-4; either TRBD1 or TRBD2 may supply D (5 bases each). The J call may be mistaken, given a closer DNA end match to TRBJ2-7. CDR3 size: 13 residues. From germline, CDR1 is SEHNR and CDR2 FQNEAQ (reference sequence). The CDR3 region has the DNA TGTGCCAGTCAACTGGTGGCAGGGAGCGAGCAGTACTTC. Residues: CASQLVAGSEQYF.

This rearrangement joins TRBV11-2 to TRBJ2-7; 14 bases align to TRBD2. Germline-derived CDR1 and CDR2 are SGHAT and FQNNGV. The J segment lost 0 bases and the V segment lost 4 bases, leaving 5 bases of the junction unmatched. The CDR3 has 17 residues. CDR3 amino acids: CASSSSGLAGGSYEQYF. The CDR3 DNA reads TGTGCCAGCAGCTCCTCCGGACTAGCGGGGGGCTCCTACGAGCAGTACTTC.